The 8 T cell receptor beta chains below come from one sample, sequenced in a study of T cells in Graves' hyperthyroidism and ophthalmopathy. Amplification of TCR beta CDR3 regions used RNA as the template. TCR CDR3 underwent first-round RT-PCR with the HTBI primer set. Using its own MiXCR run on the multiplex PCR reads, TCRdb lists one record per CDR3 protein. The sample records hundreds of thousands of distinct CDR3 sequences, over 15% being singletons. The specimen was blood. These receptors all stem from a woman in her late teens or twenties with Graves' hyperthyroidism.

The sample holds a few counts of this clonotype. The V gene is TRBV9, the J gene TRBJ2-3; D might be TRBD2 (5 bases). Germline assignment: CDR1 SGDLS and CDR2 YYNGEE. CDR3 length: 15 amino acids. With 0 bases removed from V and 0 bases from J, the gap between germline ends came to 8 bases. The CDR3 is CASSVAGESTDTQYF. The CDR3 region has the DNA TGTGCCAGCAGCGTAGCCGGGGAGAGCACAGATACGCAGTATTTT.

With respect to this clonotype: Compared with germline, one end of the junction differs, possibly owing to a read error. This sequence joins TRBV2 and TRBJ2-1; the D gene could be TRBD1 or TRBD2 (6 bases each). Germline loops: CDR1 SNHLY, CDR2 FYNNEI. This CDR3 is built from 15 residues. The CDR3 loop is CAGSEGGLTYNEQFF. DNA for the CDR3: TGTGCCGGCAGTGAGGGGGGACTGACCTACAATGAGCAGTTCTTC.

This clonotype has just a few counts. CDR3 region: CASSLFSDNQPQHF. CDR3 nucleotide sequence: TGTGCCAGCAGTTTATTCAGCGACAATCAGCCCCAGCATTTT. The J gene is TRBJ1-5, the V gene TRBV28; the D is unclear. The CDR3 runs 14 residues. The V gene's germline CDR1 is MDHEN and CDR2 SYDVKM. The V end lost 1 base, the J end lost 3 bases, and 7 bases lay between the germline ends.

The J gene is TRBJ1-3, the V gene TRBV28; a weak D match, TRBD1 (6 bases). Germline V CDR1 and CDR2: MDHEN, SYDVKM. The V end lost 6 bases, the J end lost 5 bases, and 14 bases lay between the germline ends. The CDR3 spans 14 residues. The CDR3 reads CASRDSGVRNTIYF. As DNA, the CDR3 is TGTGCCAGCAGGGACAGTGGGGTTAGAAACACCATATATTTT. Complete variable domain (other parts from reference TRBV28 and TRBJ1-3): DVKVTQSSRYLVKRTGEKVFLECVQDMDHENMFWYRQDPGLGLRLIYFSYDVKMKEKGDIPEGYSVSREKKERFSLILESASTNQTSMYLCASRDSGVRNTIYFGEGSWLTVV.

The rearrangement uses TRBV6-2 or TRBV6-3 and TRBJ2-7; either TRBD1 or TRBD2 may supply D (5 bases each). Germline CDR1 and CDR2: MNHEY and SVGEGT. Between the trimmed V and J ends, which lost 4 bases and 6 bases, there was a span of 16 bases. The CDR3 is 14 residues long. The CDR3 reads CASSFKTQGREQYF. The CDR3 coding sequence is TGTGCCAGCAGTTTCAAAACCCAGGGACGCGAGCAGTACTTC.

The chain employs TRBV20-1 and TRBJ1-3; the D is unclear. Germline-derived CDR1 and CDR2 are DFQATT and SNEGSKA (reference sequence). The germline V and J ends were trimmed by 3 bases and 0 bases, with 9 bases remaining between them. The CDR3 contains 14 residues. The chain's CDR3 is CSASLTNSGNTIYF. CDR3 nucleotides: TGCAGTGCTAGCTTGACAAACTCTGGAAACACCATATATTTT.

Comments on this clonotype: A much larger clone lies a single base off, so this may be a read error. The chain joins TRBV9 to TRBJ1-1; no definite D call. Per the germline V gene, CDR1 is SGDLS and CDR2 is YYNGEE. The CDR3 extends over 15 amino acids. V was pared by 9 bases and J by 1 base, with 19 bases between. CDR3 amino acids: CAIPGVVYGNTEAFF. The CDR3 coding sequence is TGTGCCATCCCGGGCGTTGTGTATGGGAACACTGAAGCTTTCTTT.

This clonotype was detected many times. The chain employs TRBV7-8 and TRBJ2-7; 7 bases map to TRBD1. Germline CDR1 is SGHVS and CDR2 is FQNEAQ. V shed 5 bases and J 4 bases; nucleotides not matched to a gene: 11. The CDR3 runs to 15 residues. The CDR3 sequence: CASSPYRGVGYEQYF. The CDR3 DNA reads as TGTGCCAGCAGCCCATACAGGGGTGTGGGGTACGAGCAGTACTTC.